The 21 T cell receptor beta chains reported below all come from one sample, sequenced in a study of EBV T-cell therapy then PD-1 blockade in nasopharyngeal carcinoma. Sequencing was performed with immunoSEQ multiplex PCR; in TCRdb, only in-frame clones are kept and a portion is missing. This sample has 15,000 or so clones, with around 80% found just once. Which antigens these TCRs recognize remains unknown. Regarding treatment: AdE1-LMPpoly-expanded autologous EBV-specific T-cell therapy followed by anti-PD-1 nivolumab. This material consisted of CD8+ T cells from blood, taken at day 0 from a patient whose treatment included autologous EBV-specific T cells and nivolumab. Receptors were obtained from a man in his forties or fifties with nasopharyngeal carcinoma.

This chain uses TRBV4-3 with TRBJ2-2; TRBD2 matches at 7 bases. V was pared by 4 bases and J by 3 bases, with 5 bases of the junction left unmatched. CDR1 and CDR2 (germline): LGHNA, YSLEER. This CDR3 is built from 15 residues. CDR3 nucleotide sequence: TGCGCCAGCAGCCCCTGGGGGGGTCACACCGGGGAGCTGTTTTTT. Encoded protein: CASSPWGGHTGELFF.

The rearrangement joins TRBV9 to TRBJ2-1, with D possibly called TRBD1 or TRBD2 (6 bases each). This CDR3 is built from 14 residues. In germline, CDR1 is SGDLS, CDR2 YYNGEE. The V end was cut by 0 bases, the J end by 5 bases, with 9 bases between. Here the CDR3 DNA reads TGTGCCAGCAGCGTAGGGGGGGCGGACAATGAGCAGTTCTTC. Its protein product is CASSVGGADNEQFF.

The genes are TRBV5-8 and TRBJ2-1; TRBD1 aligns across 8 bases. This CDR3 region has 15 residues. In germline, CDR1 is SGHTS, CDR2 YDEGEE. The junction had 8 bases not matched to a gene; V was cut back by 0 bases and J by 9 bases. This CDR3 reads CASSLVGQGAGEQFF. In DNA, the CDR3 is TGTGCCAGCAGCTTGGTCGGACAGGGAGCAGGTGAGCAGTTCTTC.

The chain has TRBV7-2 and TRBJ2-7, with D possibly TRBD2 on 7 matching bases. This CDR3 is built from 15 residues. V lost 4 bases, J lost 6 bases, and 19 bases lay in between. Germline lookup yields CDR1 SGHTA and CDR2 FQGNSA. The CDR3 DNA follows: TGTGCCAGCAGCTGGGGAGGGGGGACTTCGGTCGAGCAGTACTTC. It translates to CASSWGGGTSVEQYF.

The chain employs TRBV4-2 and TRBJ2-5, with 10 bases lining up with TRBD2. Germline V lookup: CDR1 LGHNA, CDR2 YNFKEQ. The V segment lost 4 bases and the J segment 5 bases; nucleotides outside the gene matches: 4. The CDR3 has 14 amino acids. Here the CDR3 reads CASSPGLARETQYF. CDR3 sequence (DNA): TGTGCCAGCAGCCCGGGACTAGCGCGGGAGACCCAGTACTTC.

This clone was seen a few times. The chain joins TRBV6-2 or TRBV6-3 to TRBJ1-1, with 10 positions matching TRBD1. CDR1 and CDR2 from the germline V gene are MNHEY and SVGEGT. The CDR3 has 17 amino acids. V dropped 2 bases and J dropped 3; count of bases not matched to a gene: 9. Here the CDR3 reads CASSYVRGQGPHTEAFF. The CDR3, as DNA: TGTGCCAGCAGTTACGTTAGGGGACAGGGGCCCCACACTGAAGCTTTCTTT.

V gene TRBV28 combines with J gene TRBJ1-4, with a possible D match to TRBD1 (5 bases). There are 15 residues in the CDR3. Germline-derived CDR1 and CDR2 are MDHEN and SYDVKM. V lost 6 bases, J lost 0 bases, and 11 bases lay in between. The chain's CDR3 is CASSPGHSTNEKLFF. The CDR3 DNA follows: TGTGCCAGCAGCCCCGGACACTCAACTAATGAAAAACTGTTTTTT.

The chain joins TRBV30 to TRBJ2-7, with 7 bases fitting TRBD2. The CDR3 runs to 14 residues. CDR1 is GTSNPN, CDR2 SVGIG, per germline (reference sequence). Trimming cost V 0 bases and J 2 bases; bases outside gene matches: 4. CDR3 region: CAWSVSAGAYEQYF. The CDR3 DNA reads TGTGCCTGGAGTGTATCGGCGGGGGCCTACGAGCAGTACTTC.

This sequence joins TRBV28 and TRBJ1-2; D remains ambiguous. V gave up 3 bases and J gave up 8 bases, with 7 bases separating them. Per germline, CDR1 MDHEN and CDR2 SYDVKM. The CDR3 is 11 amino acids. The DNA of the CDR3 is TGTGCCAGCAGTTTCGTCTCCGGCTACACCTTC. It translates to CASSFVSGYTF.

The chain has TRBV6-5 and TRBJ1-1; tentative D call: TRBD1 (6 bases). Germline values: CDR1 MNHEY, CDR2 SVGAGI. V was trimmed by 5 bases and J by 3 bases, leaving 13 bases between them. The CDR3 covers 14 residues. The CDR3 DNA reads TGTGCCAGCAGTCCCCGAGGGGGGCACACTGAAGCTTTCTTT. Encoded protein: CASSPRGGHTEAFF.

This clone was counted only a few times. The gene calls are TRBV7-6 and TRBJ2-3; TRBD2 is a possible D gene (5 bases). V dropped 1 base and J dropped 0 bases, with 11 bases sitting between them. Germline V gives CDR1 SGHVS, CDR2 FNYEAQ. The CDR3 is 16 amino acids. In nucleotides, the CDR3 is TGTGCCAGCAGCTTAGAAGGCGGGCACAGCACAGATACGCAGTATTTT. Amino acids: CASSLEGGHSTDTQYF.

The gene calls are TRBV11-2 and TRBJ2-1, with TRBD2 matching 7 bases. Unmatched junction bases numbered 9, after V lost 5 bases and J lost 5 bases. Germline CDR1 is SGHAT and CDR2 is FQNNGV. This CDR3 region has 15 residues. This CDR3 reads CASSPPGTTNNEQFF. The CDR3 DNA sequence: TGTGCCAGCAGCCCACCCGGGACTACCAACAATGAGCAGTTCTTC.

CDR3 region: CASSQGRQLTYEQYF. The CDR3 bases are TGTGCCAGCAGCCAAGGGAGACAGTTGACCTACGAGCAGTACTTC. V is TRBV4-2 and J is TRBJ2-7; possibly TRBD1 for D (5 bases). The CDR3 contains 15 residues. Trimming left V 1 base short and J 2 bases short, with 12 bases between. From germline, CDR1 is LGHNA and CDR2 YNFKEQ.

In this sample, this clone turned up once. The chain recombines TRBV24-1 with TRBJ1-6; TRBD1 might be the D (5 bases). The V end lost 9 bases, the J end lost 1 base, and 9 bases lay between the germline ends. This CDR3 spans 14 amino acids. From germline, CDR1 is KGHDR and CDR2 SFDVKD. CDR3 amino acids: CATSGSSYNSPLHF. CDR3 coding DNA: TGTGCCACCTCAGGGTCGTCCTATAATTCACCCCTCCACTTT.

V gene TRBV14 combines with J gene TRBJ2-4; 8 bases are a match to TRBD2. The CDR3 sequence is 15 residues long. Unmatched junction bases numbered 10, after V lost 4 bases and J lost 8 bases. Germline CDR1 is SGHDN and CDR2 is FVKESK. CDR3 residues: CASSPGGASGDIQYF. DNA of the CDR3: TGTGCCAGCAGCCCGGGAGGGGCCTCAGGTGACATTCAGTACTTC. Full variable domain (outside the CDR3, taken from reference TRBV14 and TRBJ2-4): EAGVTQFPSHSVIEKGQTVTLRCDPISGHDNLYWYRRVMGKEIKFLLHFVKESKQDESGMPNNRFLAERTGGTYSTLKVQPAELEDSGVYFCASSPGGASGDIQYFGAGTRLSVL.

The CDR3 reads CASSQLPANTGELFF. DNA of the CDR3: TGCGCCAGCAGTCAGCTGCCCGCGAACACCGGGGAGCTGTTTTTT. The chain carries TRBV23-1 and TRBJ2-2; D uncertain. TRBV23-1 is an open reading frame, and its role is uncertain. The CDR3 is 15 residues long. V lost 3 bases and J lost 0, with 8 bases in between.

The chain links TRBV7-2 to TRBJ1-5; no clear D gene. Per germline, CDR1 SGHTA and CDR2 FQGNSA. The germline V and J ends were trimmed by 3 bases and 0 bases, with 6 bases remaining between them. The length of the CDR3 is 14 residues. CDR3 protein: CASSFLYSNQPQHF. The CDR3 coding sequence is TGTGCCAGCAGCTTCCTTTATAGCAATCAGCCCCAGCATTTT.

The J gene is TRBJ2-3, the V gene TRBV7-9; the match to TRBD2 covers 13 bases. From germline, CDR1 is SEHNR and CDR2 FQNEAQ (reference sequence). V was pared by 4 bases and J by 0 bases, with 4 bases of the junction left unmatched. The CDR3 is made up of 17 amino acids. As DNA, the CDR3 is TGTGCCAGCAGCTCCTTACTAGCGGGGGGGAGCACAGATACGCAGTATTTT. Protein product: CASSSLLAGGSTDTQYF.

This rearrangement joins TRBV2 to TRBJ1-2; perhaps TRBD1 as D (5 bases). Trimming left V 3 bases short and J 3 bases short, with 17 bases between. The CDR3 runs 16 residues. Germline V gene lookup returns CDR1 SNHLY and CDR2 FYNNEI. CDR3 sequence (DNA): TGTGCCAGCAGTGACCCAAGGGAACAGGCCGACTATGGCTACACCTTC. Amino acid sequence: CASSDPREQADYGYTF. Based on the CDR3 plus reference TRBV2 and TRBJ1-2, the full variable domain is EPEVTQTPSHQVTQMGQEVILRCVPISNHLYFYWYRQILGQKVEFLVSFYNNEISEKSEIFDDQFSVERPDGSNFTLKIRSTKLEDSAMYFCASSDPREQADYGYTFGSGTRLTVV.

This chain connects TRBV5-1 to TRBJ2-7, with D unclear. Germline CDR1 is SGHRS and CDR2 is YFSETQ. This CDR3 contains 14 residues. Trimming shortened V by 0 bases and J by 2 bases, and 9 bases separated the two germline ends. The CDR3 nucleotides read TGCGCCAGCAGCTTGGGAGAGAGACCCTACGAGCAGTACTTC. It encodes CASSLGERPYEQYF.

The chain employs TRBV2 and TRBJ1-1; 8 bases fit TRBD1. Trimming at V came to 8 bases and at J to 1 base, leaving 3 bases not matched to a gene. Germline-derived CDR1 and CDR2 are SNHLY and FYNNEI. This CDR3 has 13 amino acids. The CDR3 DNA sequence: TGTGCCAGCCCGGGACAGGAGAACACTGAAGCTTTCTTT. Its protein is CASPGQENTEAFF.